This is a list of T cell receptor beta chains from one sample in a study of siplizumab effects on memory and regulatory T cells. Clones were sequenced by immunoSEQ multiplex PCR, and TCRdb holds only the in-frame ones, with some missing. The table lists under 85,000 clones, 88% of them singletons, with 1.5% to 2% in the top ten. The specimen sequenced was Tregs sorted from blood. The receptors come from a human donor in good health. Each CDR3 is given with its conserved first and last residue. The D gene is left open where the match is weak. Some rows have no size entry. The others give once, few or many, or a class for an expanded clone.

D gene	CDR3 length	clone size	V gene	J gene	CDR3 DNA	CDR3 protein
-	13	once	TRBV7-2	TRBJ1-2	TGTGCCAGCAGTTGGGACGCCAACTATGGCTACACCTTC	CASSWDANYGYTF
-	18	-	TRBV21-1	TRBJ2-1	TGTGCCAGCAGCAAAGGAGGCACTAGCGGGAGAAACGACAATGAGCAGTTCTTC	CASSKGGTSGRNDNEQFF
TRBD2	19	-	TRBV4-3	TRBJ2-1	TGCGCCAGCAGCCAGAGACGAGCGGGAGGGTCCGGGGCCTACAATGAGCAGTTCTTC	CASSQRRAGGSGAYNEQFF
-	20	-	TRBV27	TRBJ2-6	TGTGCCAGCAGTTTATGGATTTCGGATTTTGGAGACCCTGGGGCCAACGTCCTGACTTTC	CASSLWISDFGDPGANVLTF
-	14	-	TRBV7-9	TRBJ1-2	TGTGCCAGCAGCTTTGGTTCAGGGACCTATGGCTACACCTTC	CASSFGSGTYGYTF
-	14	-	TRBV7-2	TRBJ2-4	TGTGCCAGCAGCTTAGGAGACGCCCGCAACATTCAGTACTTC	CASSLGDARNIQYF
TRBD1	13	once	TRBV9	TRBJ1-1	TGTGCCAGCAGCGTAGAGGGACAGGGCTTAGCTTTCTTT	CASSVEGQGLAFF
TRBD2	19	-	TRBV4-1	TRBJ2-1	TGCGCCAGCAGCCAAGGGGTAAGAATAGGACTAGCGGGAGGAATGCGGCAGTTCTTC	CASSQGVRIGLAGGMRQFF
-	14	-	TRBV9	TRBJ2-3	TGTGCCAGCAGCGTATGGGCTAGCACAGATACGCAGTATTTT	CASSVWASTDTQYF
TRBD1	17	-	TRBV4-2	TRBJ1-3	TGTGCCAGCAGCCGGGGCCCCCTAGGGACAGAAGGAAACACCATATATTTT	CASSRGPLGTEGNTIYF
-	13	-	TRBV14	TRBJ2-1	TGTGCCAGCAGCCAAACGGTAGGCTATGAGCAGTTCTTC	CASSQTVGYEQFF
-	15	once	TRBV21-1	TRBJ1-4	TGTGCCAGCAGCCTTTGGGACTCTTCTAATGAAAAACTGTTTTTT	CASSLWDSSNEKLFF
-	16	-	TRBV18	TRBJ2-5	TGTGCCAGCTCACCATTTAGGGGGAGGGCCGGAGAGACCCAGTACTTC	CASSPFRGRAGETQYF
-	15	-	TRBV28	TRBJ1-4	TGTGCCAGCAGTTCAAGACAGTTAATGACTGAAAAACTGTTTTTT	CASSSRQLMTEKLFF
-	15	-	TRBV6-5	TRBJ1-1	TGTGCCAGCAGTTACCGACTCGTTAAAGGCGCTGAAGCTTTCTTT	CASSYRLVKGAEAFF
-	14	-	TRBV2	TRBJ2-7	TGTGCCAGCAGGGCCCAGGGTAGCTCCTACGAGCAGTACTTC	CASRAQGSSYEQYF
-	15	-	TRBV7-2	TRBJ2-7	TGTGCCAGCAGCTTAGGAGGATGGGGGAACTACGAGCAGTACTTC	CASSLGGWGNYEQYF
TRBD1	13	-	TRBV7-2	TRBJ1-5	TGTGCCAGCAGCCTGACAGGGTATCAGCCCCAGCATTTT	CASSLTGYQPQHF
-	15	once	TRBV7-2	TRBJ2-4	TGTGCCAGCAGCCGGAGGGCAGGAGCCAAAAACATTCAGTACTTC	CASSRRAGAKNIQYF
-	15	many	TRBV6-5	TRBJ2-5	TGTGCCAGCAGTTACTACTCAGGGGCCCAAGAGACCCAGTACTTC	CASSYYSGAQETQYF
-	15	-	TRBV11-2	TRBJ1-2	TGTGCCAGCAGCTCCTACAGGGCTCCTAACTATGGCTACACCTTC	CASSSYRAPNYGYTF
-	12	-	TRBV28	TRBJ1-2	TGTGCCAGCAGGGCGACTAACTATGGCTACACCTTC	CASRATNYGYTF
-	11	once	TRBV11-3	TRBJ2-1	TGTGCCAGCAGCTTAGAAACAGAGCAGTTCTTC	CASSLETEQFF
-	13	once	TRBV29-1	TRBJ2-7	TGCAGCGTTGCACCTTTCGAAACCGGGATTCGGTACTTC	CSVAPFETGIRYF
-	11	few	TRBV28	TRBJ1-2	TGTGCCAGCAGTTTTGGGTTCGGCTACACCTTC	CASSFGFGYTF
-	13	-	TRBV30	TRBJ2-1	TGTGCCTGGAGTGTACGGCGGCGCAATGAGCAGTTCTTC	CAWSVRRRNEQFF
-	17	once	TRBV6-1	TRBJ2-1	TGTGCCAGCAGTGCCTTATTGGGGAAAAGCTCCTACAATGAGCAGTTCTTC	CASSALLGKSSYNEQFF
-	15	-	TRBV6-6	TRBJ1-2	TGTGCCAGCAGTTTAATATTACAGGGATTCTTCGGCTACACCTTC	CASSLILQGFFGYTF
TRBD2	16	-	TRBV5-6	TRBJ2-5	TGTGCCAGCAGCTTTTACCCAGCGGGAGGTGGAGAGACCCAGTACTTC	CASSFYPAGGGETQYF
TRBD2	17	-	TRBV7-2	TRBJ2-7	TGTGCCAGCAGCTTTCCCCTAGCGGGAGGGCCCAGGTACGAGCAGTACTTC	CASSFPLAGGPRYEQYF
-	16	-	TRBV19	TRBJ2-6	TGTGCCAGTAGCACGGGGTGGGGGCCAGGGGCCAACGTCCTGACTTTC	CASSTGWGPGANVLTF
TRBD1	18	-	TRBV27	TRBJ2-5	TGTGCCAGCAGTTTGGGGGGCCGGACAGGGAGGATTAAAGAGACCCAGTACTTC	CASSLGGRTGRIKETQYF
-	15	-	TRBV5-1	TRBJ1-1	TGCGCCAGCAGCCGGGACGGGGTCGGGGGCACTGAAGCTTTCTTT	CASSRDGVGGTEAFF
-	15	once	TRBV28	TRBJ1-4	TGTGCCAGCAGTTTGTTCGGATCAACTAATGAAAAACTGTTTTTT	CASSLFGSTNEKLFF
-	15	-	TRBV28	TRBJ1-1	TGTGCCAGCAGCTCACCGGCGTCAAAGAACACTGAAGCTTTCTTT	CASSSPASKNTEAFF
-	14	-	TRBV12-2	TRBJ1-1	TGTGCAAGTCGCTGGGGGGATTTGAACACTGAAGCTTTCTTT	CASRWGDLNTEAFF
-	13	-	TRBV18	TRBJ2-1	TGTGCCAGCTCGCTACTAGGTGGGACTGAGCAGTTCTTC	CASSLLGGTEQFF
TRBD2	17	-	TRBV5-1	TRBJ2-1	TGCGCCAGCAGCCCTCGACCTCGAAGCGGGAGGGCCAATGAGCAGTTCTTC	CASSPRPRSGRANEQFF
-	11	-	TRBV10-3	TRBJ2-5	TGTGCCATCAGTGAGGGGGAGACCCAGTACTTC	CAISEGETQYF
-	12	-	TRBV30	TRBJ1-3	TGTGCCTGGAGTCCCACAGGGAAAACCATATATTTT	CAWSPTGKTIYF
-	15	once	TRBV6-5	TRBJ1-1	TGTGCCAGCAGTCCGTCCGTAGGCTGGGAGCAGGGAGCTTTCTTT	CASSPSVGWEQGAFF
-	13	-	TRBV5-4	TRBJ2-7	TGTGCCAGCAGCTTGGAGAACAGCTACGAGCAGTACTTC	CASSLENSYEQYF
TRBD1	13	-	TRBV7-6	TRBJ2-1	TGTGCCAGCAGTCGTGACAGGGGCAATGAGCAGTTCTTC	CASSRDRGNEQFF
-	17	-	TRBV11-3	TRBJ2-1	TGTGCCAGCAGCTTAGGGGCCGCGGCGGCCCACTACAATGAGCAGTTCTTC	CASSLGAAAAHYNEQFF
-	13	-	TRBV7-3	TRBJ2-1	TGTGCCAGCAGCTTAATGGGCAGGAATGAGCAGTTCTTC	CASSLMGRNEQFF
TRBD1	13	-	TRBV6-1	TRBJ1-4	TGTGCCAGTGGGGACAGAATTAATGAAAAACTGTTTTTT	CASGDRINEKLFF
-	18	once	TRBV4-1	TRBJ2-6	TGCGCCAGCAGCCGTGAGGGCAGGGCTGGCTCTGGGGCCAACGTCCTGACTTTC	CASSREGRAGSGANVLTF
-	17	-	TRBV6-1	TRBJ2-2	TGTGCCAGCAGTGACCCCTTTTTTAGCGGAGGGACCGGGGAGCTGTTTTTT	CASSDPFFSGGTGELFF
-	15	-	TRBV6-1	TRBJ1-4	TGTGCCAGCGCCGGGGGGGGGAGAACTAATGAAAAACTGTTTTTT	CASAGGGRTNEKLFF
-	15	-	TRBV7-9	TRBJ1-3	TGTGCCAGCAGCTTAGCTTTAGGCTCTGGAAACACCATATATTTT	CASSLALGSGNTIYF
TRBD2	17	-	TRBV28	TRBJ2-1	TGTGCCAGCAGTTTCCGGTCTGCGGGGGGGATCTACAATGAGCAGTTCTTC	CASSFRSAGGIYNEQFF
-	15	-	TRBV5-1	TRBJ2-6	TGCGCCAGCAGCTTGGGCCGTCTTGGGGCCAACGTCCTGACTTTC	CASSLGRLGANVLTF
-	16	-	TRBV11-2	TRBJ2-3	TGTGCCAGCAGCTCCGGTATCGTAACTAGCACAGATACGCAGTATTTT	CASSSGIVTSTDTQYF
-	15	-	TRBV19	TRBJ1-1	TGTGCCAGTAGTGCGAGACGAACTCGGAACACTGAAGCTTTCTTT	CASSARRTRNTEAFF
-	15	-	TRBV10-2	TRBJ2-7	TGCGCCAGCAGTGAGTTGCCTAGCCGAGCCTACGAGCAGTACTTC	CASSELPSRAYEQYF